Below are 11 T cell receptor beta chains sequenced from a single sample in a study of OX40 agonist ivuxolimab in advanced cancers. The method was immunoSEQ multiplex PCR; TCRdb's version includes in-frame clones alone and lacks a portion of them. The sample consists of 60,000 to 90,000 clones, over 75% of them appearing once. The sequencing here drew on CD4+ or CD8+ T cells sorted from blood, taken in a trial of the OX40 agonist ivuxolimab. The source of these receptors is an adult with an advanced solid tumor such as melanoma, head and neck, liver or kidney cancer.

This clone is a singleton in its sample. The CDR3 coding sequence is TGTGCCAGCAGCTTAGGGACAGGGGATTCGCGGACTGAAGCTTTCTTT. Its protein product is CASSLGTGDSRTEAFF. The gene calls are TRBV5-6 and TRBJ1-1, with TRBD1 matching over 10 bases. V shed 2 bases, J shed 5 bases, and the junction held 9 bases outside the gene matches. CDR3 length equals 16 residues. The V gene's germline CDR1 is SGHDT and CDR2 YYEEEE.

V usage is TRBV19 and J usage is TRBJ2-1, with TRBD2 identical over 7 bases. CDR1 and CDR2 (germline): LNHDA, SQIVND (reference sequence). J lost 4 bases, V lost 4 bases, and 7 bases had no gene match. The CDR3 has 15 amino acids. The CDR3 DNA reads TGTGCCAGTAGTAAGGGCGGGGGAGTTTACAATGAGCAGTTCTTC. Encoded protein: CASSKGGGVYNEQFF. Using reference TRBV19 and TRBJ2-1 for the parts outside the CDR3, the full variable domain is DGGITQSPKYLFRKEGQNVTLSCEQNLNHDAMYWYRQDPGQGLRLIYYSQIVNDFQKGDIAEGYSVSREKKESFPLTVTSAQKNPTAFYLCASSKGGGVYNEQFFGPGTRLTVL.

The chain combines TRBV15 with TRBJ2-7; tentatively, D is TRBD1 (6 bases). The germline V and J ends were trimmed by 0 bases and 7 bases, with 19 bases remaining between them. The CDR3 covers 16 residues. CDR1 and CDR2 (germline): LNHNV, YYDKDF (reference sequence). The CDR3 DNA is TGTGCCACCAGCAGAGACTCAGGGGCACACCCTCGGGAGCAGTACTTC. This codes for CATSRDSGAHPREQYF.

The chain has TRBV11-2 and TRBJ2-7; D is uncertain. CDR1 and CDR2 (germline): SGHAT, FQNNGV. V was cut by 5 bases and J by 0 bases, with 5 bases left in between. This CDR3 is 12 amino acids long. The CDR3 nucleotides read TGTGCCAGCAGCGCAATCTCCTACGAGCAGTACTTC. Protein: CASSAISYEQYF.

This chain uses TRBV9 with TRBJ2-1; D possibly corresponds to TRBD2 (6 bases). CDR1 SGDLS and CDR2 YYNGEE come from the germline V gene. CDR3 size: 17 residues. V shed 2 bases and J shed 3 bases, with 18 bases lying between them. The CDR3 protein is CASSVHETSTGYNEQFF. As DNA, the CDR3 is TGTGCCAGCAGCGTCCACGAGACTAGTACCGGCTACAATGAGCAGTTCTTC.

This clone was found a few times. This sequence joins TRBV2 and TRBJ1-6; no clear D. The germline V gene encodes CDR1 SNHLY and CDR2 FYNNEI. The CDR3 extends over 17 amino acids. V shed 2 bases and J shed 0 bases, with 11 bases lying between them. The CDR3 nucleotides read TGTGCCAGCAGTGAATACGCCTCGGGCTCCTATAATTCACCCCTCCACTTT. Translation: CASSEYASGSYNSPLHF.

The V gene is TRBV27, the J gene TRBJ2-7; D might be TRBD2 (6 bases). The CDR3 consists of 12 residues. V was trimmed by 6 bases and J by 4 bases, leaving 10 bases between them. CDR1 and CDR2 (germline): MNHEY, SMNVEV (reference sequence). The CDR3 DNA is TGTGCCAGCAGCCGTAGCGGATACGAGCAGTACTTC. Amino acid sequence: CASSRSGYEQYF.

The gene calls are TRBV28 and TRBJ1-5, with 7 bases aligning to TRBD1. There are 13 residues in the CDR3. The germline CDR1 and CDR2 sequences are MDHEN and SYDVKM. Trimming took 11 bases from V and 4 from J; bases not matched to a gene: 8. The CDR3 here is CAGQGVGNQPQHF. For the CDR3, the DNA is TGTGCCGGGCAGGGGGTAGGGAATCAGCCCCAGCATTTT.

The V gene is TRBV5-1, the J gene TRBJ2-5; D uncertain. Germline CDR1 and CDR2: SGHRS and YFSETQ. The V and J ends lost 5 bases and 4 bases respectively, with 9 bases between them. This CDR3 is built from 12 residues. CDR3 loop: CASSFNSETQYF. CDR3 sequence (DNA): TGCGCCAGCAGTTTTAATTCAGAGACCCAGTACTTC.

The rearrangement joins TRBV30 to TRBJ1-6, with D unresolved. The V gene lost 4 bases and the J gene lost 7 bases, with 14 bases spanning the gap. CDR1 and CDR2 (germline): GTSNPN, SVGIG (reference sequence). The CDR3 extends over 14 amino acids. The CDR3 DNA follows: TGTGCCTGGAATCTCTACGGGGAAAATTCACCCCTCCACTTT. This codes for CAWNLYGENSPLHF.

The rearrangement joins TRBV5-1 to TRBJ2-2; tentatively, D is TRBD2 (6 bases). V gave up 5 bases and J gave up 4 bases, with 9 bases separating them. This CDR3 contains 13 residues. From germline, CDR1 is SGHRS and CDR2 YFSETQ. The CDR3 region is CASRLAITGELFF. The CDR3 DNA is TGCGCCAGCAGACTAGCTATCACCGGGGAGCTGTTTTTT.